This TCR beta chain derives from a study of T cells after yellow fever vaccination. General observations from the study: The secondary response peaked faster, at day 5 versus 15, but was weaker. Reappearing after the booster were most of the clones from primary vaccination (less than 97% CD4, approximately 89% CD8).

TCRdb processed the 5' RACE reads anew with MiXCR; each CDR3 protein has one entry. The profile shows hundreds of thousands of distinct CDR3 sequences, 21% of them singletons. This CDR3 has 12 residues. Deletions cut 3 bases from V and 7 bases from J, with 9 bases between. This clonotype was picked up a small number of times. Its target is unknown. This TCR was recovered from a man aged 18 to 29 who received the YFV17D yellow fever vaccine. The specimen comprised PBMCs, sampled roughly 23 days after the first yellow fever vaccination. J is TRBJ1-2 and V is TRBV12-3 or TRBV12-4; D remains ambiguous. CDR3 sequence: CASSFEEVGYTF. The CDR3 DNA is TGTGCCAGCAGTTTCGAAGAGGTTGGCTACACCTTC.